Given below is one T cell receptor beta chain in context. These data belong to a study of blood T cell repertoires in COVID-19. Living in about two dozen US areas, the participants were between 18 and 89 years of age. The study assigned cohorts using participant-reported clinical history. Original processing methods: Researchers report that nucleated cell counts were estimated from reference gene primer amplification. Sequencing was performed with immunoSEQ multiplex PCR; in TCRdb, only in-frame clones are kept and a portion is missing. Clone size and V and J calls were adopted from that table, with D and trimming inferred from the DNA. The data show approximately 390,000 clones, nearly 90% seen once. CDR1 is SEHNR and CDR2 is FQNEAQ in the germline V gene (reference sequence). This CDR3 has 17 amino acids. The trim removed 5 bases at V and 7 bases at J, leaving 16 bases unmatched.

Source material: PBMCs or T cells enriched from blood (not recorded which). V is TRBV7-9 and J is TRBJ2-2; 7 bases map to TRBD1. The clonotype originates from a woman aged 40 to 50 with acute COVID-19. For the CDR3, the DNA is TGTGCCAGCAGCCCAAACCGACAGGGATTTTTGGACGGGGAGCTGTTTTTT. As protein: CASSPNRQGFLDGELFF.